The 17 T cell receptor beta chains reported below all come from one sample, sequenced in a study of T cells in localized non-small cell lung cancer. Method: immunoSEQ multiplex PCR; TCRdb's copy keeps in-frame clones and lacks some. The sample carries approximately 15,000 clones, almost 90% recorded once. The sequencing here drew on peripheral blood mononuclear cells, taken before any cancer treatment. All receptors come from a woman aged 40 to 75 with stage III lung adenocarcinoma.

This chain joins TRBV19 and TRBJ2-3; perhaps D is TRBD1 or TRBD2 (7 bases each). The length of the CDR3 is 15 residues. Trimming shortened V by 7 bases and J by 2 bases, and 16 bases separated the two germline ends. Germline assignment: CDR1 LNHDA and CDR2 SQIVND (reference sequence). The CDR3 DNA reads TGTGCCAGTACGCGGAGGGAGGGGGCCACAGATACGCAGTATTTT. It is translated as CASTRREGATDTQYF.

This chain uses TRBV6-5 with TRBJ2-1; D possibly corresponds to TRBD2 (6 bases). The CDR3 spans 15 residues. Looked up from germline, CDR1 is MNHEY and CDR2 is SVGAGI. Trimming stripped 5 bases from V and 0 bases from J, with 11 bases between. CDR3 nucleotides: TGTGCCAGCAGTCAGGAGGGGAACTCCTACAATGAGCAGTTCTTC. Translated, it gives CASSQEGNSYNEQFF.

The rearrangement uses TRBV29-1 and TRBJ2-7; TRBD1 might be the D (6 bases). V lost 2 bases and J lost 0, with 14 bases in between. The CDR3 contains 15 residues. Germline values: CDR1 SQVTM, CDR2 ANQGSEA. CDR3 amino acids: CSVESTGDGSYEQYF. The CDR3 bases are TGCAGCGTTGAATCGACAGGTGACGGCTCCTACGAGCAGTACTTC.

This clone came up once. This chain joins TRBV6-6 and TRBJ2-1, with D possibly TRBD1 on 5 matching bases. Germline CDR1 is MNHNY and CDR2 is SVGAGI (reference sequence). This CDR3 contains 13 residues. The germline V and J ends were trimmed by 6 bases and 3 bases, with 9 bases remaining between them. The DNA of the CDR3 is TGTGCCAGCAGGACGCAGGGCTACAATGAGCAGTTCTTC. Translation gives CASRTQGYNEQFF.

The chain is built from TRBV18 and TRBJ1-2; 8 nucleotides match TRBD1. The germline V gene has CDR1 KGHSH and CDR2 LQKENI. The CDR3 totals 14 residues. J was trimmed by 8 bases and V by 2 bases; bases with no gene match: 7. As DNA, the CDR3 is TGTGCCAGCTCACCAGCCAACAGGGGGGAAGGCTACACCTTC. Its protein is CASSPANRGEGYTF.

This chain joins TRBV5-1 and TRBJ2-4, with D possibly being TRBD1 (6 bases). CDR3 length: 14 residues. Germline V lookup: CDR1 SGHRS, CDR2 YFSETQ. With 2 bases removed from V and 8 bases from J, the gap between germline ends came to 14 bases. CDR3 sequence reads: CASSLQGLGDIQYF. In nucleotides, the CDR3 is TGCGCCAGCAGCTTACAGGGCCTGGGGGACATTCAGTACTTC.

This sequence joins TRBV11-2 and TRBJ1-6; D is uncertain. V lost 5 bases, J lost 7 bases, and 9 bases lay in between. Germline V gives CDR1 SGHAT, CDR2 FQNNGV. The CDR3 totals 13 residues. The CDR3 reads CASSRAGNSPLHF. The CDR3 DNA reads TGTGCCAGCAGCCGGGCCGGAAATTCACCCCTCCACTTT.

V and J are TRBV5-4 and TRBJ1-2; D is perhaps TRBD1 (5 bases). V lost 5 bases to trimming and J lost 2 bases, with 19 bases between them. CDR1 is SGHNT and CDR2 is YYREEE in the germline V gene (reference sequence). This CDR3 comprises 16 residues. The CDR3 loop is CASRQSRQGANYGYTF. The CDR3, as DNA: TGTGCCAGCAGACAGTCTCGTCAGGGTGCAAACTATGGCTACACCTTC.

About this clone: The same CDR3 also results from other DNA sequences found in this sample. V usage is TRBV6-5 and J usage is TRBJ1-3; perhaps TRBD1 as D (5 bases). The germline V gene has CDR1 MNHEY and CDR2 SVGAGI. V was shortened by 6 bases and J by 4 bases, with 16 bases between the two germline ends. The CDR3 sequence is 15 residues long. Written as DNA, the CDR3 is TGTGCCAGCAGCCCCAGGCGGGGCGCGGGAAACACCATATATTTT. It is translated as CASSPRRGAGNTIYF.

CDR3 residues: CASSPYRDTQPQHF. The DNA of the CDR3 is TGTGCCAGCAGTCCTTACCGGGACACTCAGCCCCAGCATTTT. V and J are TRBV27 and TRBJ1-5; D is possibly TRBD1 (6 bases). Trimming removed 5 bases at V and 6 bases at J, with 14 bases between. This CDR3 is built from 14 residues. Per germline, CDR1 MNHEY and CDR2 SMNVEV (reference sequence).

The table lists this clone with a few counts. The CDR3 coding sequence is TGTGCCAGCAGCTTTCGGGGAGACAATTCACCCCTCCACTTT. Its protein is CASSFRGDNSPLHF. This chain uses TRBV5-8 with TRBJ1-6, with D uncertain. Germline CDR1 SGHTS, CDR2 YDEGEE. The CDR3 totals 14 residues. The ends were cut back, 2 bases at V and 7 bases at J, with 10 bases in the middle.

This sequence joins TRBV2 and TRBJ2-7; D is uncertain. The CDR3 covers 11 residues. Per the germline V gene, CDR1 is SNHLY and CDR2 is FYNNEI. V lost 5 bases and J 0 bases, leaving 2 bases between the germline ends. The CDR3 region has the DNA TGTGCCAGCAGTCCCTCCTACGAGCAGTACTTC. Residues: CASSPSYEQYF.

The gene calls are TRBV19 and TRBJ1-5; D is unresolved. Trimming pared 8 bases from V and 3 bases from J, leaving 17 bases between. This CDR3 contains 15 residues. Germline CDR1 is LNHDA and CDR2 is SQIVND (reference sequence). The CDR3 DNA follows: TGTGCCAGTGAATCCAGAGCACAGCCCAATCAGCCCCAGCATTTT. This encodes CASESRAQPNQPQHF.

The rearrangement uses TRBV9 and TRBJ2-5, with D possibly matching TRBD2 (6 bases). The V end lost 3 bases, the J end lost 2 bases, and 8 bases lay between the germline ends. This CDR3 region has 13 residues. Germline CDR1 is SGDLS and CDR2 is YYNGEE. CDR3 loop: CASSGGLQETQYF. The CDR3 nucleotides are TGTGCCAGCAGCGGGGGACTTCAAGAGACCCAGTACTTC.

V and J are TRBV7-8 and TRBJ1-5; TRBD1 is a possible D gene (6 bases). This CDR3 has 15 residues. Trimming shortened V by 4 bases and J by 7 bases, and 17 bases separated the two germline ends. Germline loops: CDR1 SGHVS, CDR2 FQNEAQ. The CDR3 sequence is CASSSVGGAGQPQHF. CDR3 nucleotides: TGTGCCAGCAGCTCTGTCGGGGGGGCTGGGCAGCCCCAGCATTTT.

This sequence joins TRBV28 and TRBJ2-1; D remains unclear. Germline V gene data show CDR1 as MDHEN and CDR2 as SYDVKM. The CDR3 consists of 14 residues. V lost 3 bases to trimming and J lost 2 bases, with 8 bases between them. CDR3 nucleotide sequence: TGTGCCAGCAGTTTGGTGGGTACCTACAATGAGCAGTTCTTC. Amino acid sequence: CASSLVGTYNEQFF.

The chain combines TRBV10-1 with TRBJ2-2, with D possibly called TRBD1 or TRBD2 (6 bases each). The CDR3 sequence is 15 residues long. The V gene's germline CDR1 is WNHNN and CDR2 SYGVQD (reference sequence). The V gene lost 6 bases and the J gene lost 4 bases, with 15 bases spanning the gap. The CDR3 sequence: CASRLGGAGTGELFF. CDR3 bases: TGCGCCAGCAGGCTGGGGGGCGCAGGCACCGGGGAGCTGTTTTTT.